This TCR beta chain stems from a study of response to subunit inactivated influenza vaccine (dated by TCRdb to 2016 to 2018). Turning to the overall study: The study used deep quantitative T cell receptor repertoire profiling to track responses to a trivalent subunit inactivated influenza vaccine. The study at large found these results: The authors proposed that each seasonal influenza vaccination may bring in only a limited number of new T cells.

In this sample, this clonotype turned up a few times. Its antigen is unknown. It has no much larger one-base neighbor in the sample; base qualities were not kept. Libraries came from RT-PCR. Instrument on record: Illumina HiSeq 2500. TCRdb reanalyzed the raw reads on its own, using fastp at Q25 for trimming and MiXCR for clone calling, and kept in-frame beta chains. Rows are combined by CDR3 protein, so each entry shows the most common genes and DNA. The sample has fewer than 800,000 distinct CDR3 sequences on record, roughly 14% of them singletons. The ten most abundant clones make up around a tenth of the sample. Relative to germline, V is 5 bases shorter and J is 2 bases shorter, with 21 bases between their ends. CDR1 and CDR2, looked up from the germline V gene (reference sequence), are DFQATT and SNEGSKA. Including cysteine and phenylalanine, the CDR3 has 16 amino acids. Only the CDR3 part of the read is kept: 48 bases, read in frame from the first base.

This TCR derives from a man in his forties or fifties who received an inactivated influenza vaccine. Donor details come from another sample of the same person, matched by shared clones. This chain joins TRBV20-1 to TRBJ1-2; a confident D gene designation cannot be given. Sequenced here: PBMCs from blood, sampled roughly 12 days after vaccination. The CDR3 protein is CSADARSGSRNYGYTF. In nucleotides, the sequence is TGCAGTGCTGACGCAAGGTCGGGCAGCCGGAACTATGGCTACACCTTC.